A single sample is the source of the 17 T cell receptor beta chains below, sequenced in a study of T cells after yellow fever vaccination. TCRdb reanalysed the 5' RACE reads using MiXCR and keeps one entry per CDR3 protein. The sample has tens of thousands of distinct CDR3 sequences; about 7% are singletons. The sequencing here drew on CD8+ T cells sorted from PBMCs, taken 35 to 50 days after the first yellow fever vaccination. The receptors were sampled from a man between 18 and 35 years old who received the YFV17D yellow fever vaccine.

This clonotype was seen ten or more times. V is TRBV5-1 and J is TRBJ1-2; D ambiguous. The V and J ends lost 3 bases and 1 base respectively, with 16 bases between them. Germline CDR1 and CDR2: SGHRS and YFSETQ. The CDR3 has 16 amino acids. Here the CDR3 DNA reads TGCGCCAGCAGCTGGTTTCCGGGAGACATTAACTATGGCTACACCTTC. As protein: CASSWFPGDINYGYTF. The full variable domain, completed using reference TRBV5-1 and TRBJ1-2, is KAGVTQTPRYLIKTRGQQVTLSCSPISGHRSVSWYQQTPGQGLQFLFEYFSETQRNKGNFPGRFSGRQFSNSRSEMNVSTLELGDSALYLCASSWFPGDINYGYTFGSGTRLTVV.

This clonotype was seen many times. The DNA of the CDR3 is TGCGCCAGCAGCTTGGCCGGGGGACAGACTGAAGCTTTCTTT. Amino acids: CASSLAGGQTEAFF. V is TRBV5-1 and J is TRBJ1-1; 7 bases are shared with TRBD1. Germline V gene sequence: CDR1 SGHRS, CDR2 YFSETQ. The length of the CDR3 is 14 residues. V lost 0 bases and J lost 5; bases outside the gene matches: 4. The full variable domain, completed using reference TRBV5-1 and TRBJ1-1, is KAGVTQTPRYLIKTRGQQVTLSCSPISGHRSVSWYQQTPGQGLQFLFEYFSETQRNKGNFPGRFSGRQFSNSRSEMNVSTLELGDSALYLCASSLAGGQTEAFFGQGTRLTVV.

This clonotype was detected ten times or more. V and J are TRBV20-1 and TRBJ2-3; D is ambiguous. This CDR3 is built from 11 residues. Trimming removed 3 bases from V and 3 bases from J, with 4 bases in between. From germline, CDR1 is DFQATT and CDR2 SNEGSKA (reference sequence). For the CDR3, the DNA is TGCAGTGCTAGCGGGACAGATACGCAGTATTTT. It is translated as CSASGTDTQYF.

This clonotype has just a few counts. J is TRBJ2-5 and V is TRBV7-6; the match to TRBD2 covers 11 bases. Germline-derived CDR1 and CDR2 are SGHVS and FNYEAQ. This CDR3 contains 16 residues. J gave up 2 bases and V 5 bases, and 7 bases lay outside the gene matches. Here the CDR3 DNA reads TGTGCCAGCAGCCTCCCGCTAGCGGGGGGACAAGAGACCCAGTACTTC. Amino acids: CASSLPLAGGQETQYF.

This clonotype was detected only a few times. V and J are TRBV7-8 and TRBJ2-5, with D tentatively TRBD1 (6 bases). This CDR3 spans 15 amino acids. Germline lookup yields CDR1 SGHVS and CDR2 FQNEAQ. Trimming removed 5 bases from V and 1 base from J, with 14 bases in between. The CDR3 loop is CASSPGQLVQETQYF. The DNA of the CDR3 is TGTGCCAGCAGCCCTGGACAGCTAGTCCAAGAGACCCAGTACTTC. The full variable domain, rest sourced from reference TRBV7-8 and TRBJ2-5, is GAGVSQSPRYKVAKRGQDVALRCDPISGHVSLFWYQQALGQGPEFLTYFQNEAQLDKSGLPSDRFFAERPEGSVSTLKIQRTQQEDSAVYLCASSPGQLVQETQYFGPGTRLLVL.

In its sample, this clonotype was seen many times. This chain joins TRBV7-8 and TRBJ2-3, with 7 nucleotides matching TRBD1. Germline-derived CDR1 and CDR2 are SGHVS and FQNEAQ. V gave up 4 bases and J gave up 3 bases; unmatched junction bases: 7. This CDR3 comprises 15 residues. The DNA for the CDR3 is TGTGCCAGCAGCTCGGCCAGGGGGTATACAGATACGCAGTATTTT. Residues: CASSSARGYTDTQYF. Filled out from reference TRBV7-8 and TRBJ2-3, the complete variable domain reads GAGVSQSPRYKVAKRGQDVALRCDPISGHVSLFWYQQALGQGPEFLTYFQNEAQLDKSGLPSDRFFAERPEGSVSTLKIQRTQQEDSAVYLCASSSARGYTDTQYFGPGTRLTVL.

This clonotype was observed many times. This chain connects TRBV4-1 to TRBJ2-5; 8 bases are a match to TRBD1. With V trimmed by 2 bases and J by 3 bases, 2 bases remained unmatched. The CDR3 has 14 amino acids. Per the germline V gene, CDR1 is MGHRA and CDR2 is YSYEKL. The CDR3 coding sequence is TGCGCCAGCAGCCAATTGACAGGGGAAGAGACCCAGTACTTC. Translated: CASSQLTGEETQYF.

This clonotype was detected many times. The chain joins TRBV18 to TRBJ1-1, with TRBD1 identical over 9 bases. CDR1 is KGHSH, CDR2 LQKENI, per germline. This CDR3 contains 14 residues. The V segment lost 8 bases and the J segment 3 bases; nucleotides outside the gene matches: 7. CDR3: CASTGQGRYTEAFF. The CDR3 DNA follows: TGTGCCAGCACCGGACAGGGGCGATACACTGAAGCTTTCTTT.

CDR3 coding DNA: TGCGCCAGCAGCGCTCGGGACACCATGTACAATGAGCAGTTCTTC. It is translated as CASSARDTMYNEQFF. The V call is TRBV5-1, the J call TRBJ2-1; D perhaps matches TRBD1 (6 bases). The CDR3 runs 15 residues. Germline assignment: CDR1 SGHRS and CDR2 YFSETQ. V shed 4 bases and J shed 4 bases, with 15 bases lying between them. Based on the CDR3 plus reference TRBV5-1 and TRBJ2-1, the full variable domain is KAGVTQTPRYLIKTRGQQVTLSCSPISGHRSVSWYQQTPGQGLQFLFEYFSETQRNKGNFPGRFSGRQFSNSRSEMNVSTLELGDSALYLCASSARDTMYNEQFFGPGTRLTVL.

This clonotype was counted at least ten times. The genes are TRBV4-3 and TRBJ2-2, with a tentative D call TRBD1 (5 bases). This CDR3 has 12 amino acids. Germline V CDR1 and CDR2: LGHNA, YSLEER. Trimming left V 8 bases short and J 8 bases short, with 12 bases between. The CDR3 nucleotides are TGCGCCAGCGTAGGGGCGAGAGGGGAGCTGTTTTTT. Its protein product is CASVGARGELFF.

This clonotype was detected many times. This rearrangement joins TRBV20-1 to TRBJ1-5; possibly TRBD1 for D (5 bases). This CDR3 contains 16 residues. Between the trimmed V and J ends, which lost 0 bases and 2 bases, there was a span of 14 bases. Germline CDR1 and CDR2: DFQATT and SNEGSKA (reference sequence). The CDR3 loop is CSARDPEGKGNQPQHF. In DNA, the CDR3 is TGCAGTGCTAGAGACCCGGAGGGGAAGGGCAATCAGCCCCAGCATTTT.

This clonotype was counted only a few times. V gene TRBV7-6 combines with J gene TRBJ2-7; D possibly corresponds to TRBD2 (6 bases). Germline V gives CDR1 SGHVS, CDR2 FNYEAQ. Trimming removed 1 base from V and 6 bases from J, with 16 bases in between. This CDR3 is built from 15 residues. The CDR3 nucleotides read TGTGCCAGCAGCTTAGGATTCGGGGGAACCCTCGAGCAGTACTTC. Its protein product is CASSLGFGGTLEQYF.

Ten or more counts support this clonotype. This chain uses TRBV28 with TRBJ2-5; unclear D gene. V lost 10 bases and J 3 bases, leaving 18 bases between the germline ends. CDR1 is MDHEN, CDR2 SYDVKM, per germline. The length of the CDR3 is 14 residues. For the CDR3, the DNA is TGTGCCACCCGGCAACCGCAGTTCAAAGAGACCCAGTACTTC. Protein: CATRQPQFKETQYF.

The chain recombines TRBV5-6 with TRBJ1-2, with unresolved D. From germline, CDR1 is SGHDT and CDR2 YYEEEE. Deletions cut 5 bases from V and 1 base from J, with 6 bases between. This CDR3 has 12 residues. CDR3: CASRADNYGYTF. CDR3 in DNA: TGTGCCAGCAGAGCGGATAACTATGGCTACACCTTC.

This clonotype was seen at least ten times. The gene calls are TRBV9 and TRBJ1-6; TRBD1 is a possible D gene (5 bases). Germline CDR1 and CDR2: SGDLS and YYNGEE. This CDR3 is 15 amino acids long. V was shortened by 5 bases and J by 6 bases, with 15 bases between the two germline ends. As DNA, the CDR3 is TGTGCCAGCAGGGGAGGATGGGACCCTAATTCACCCCTCCACTTT. Protein sequence: CASRGGWDPNSPLHF.

This clonotype appeared many times. This chain links TRBV29-1 with TRBJ2-2; unclear D gene. Trimming took 4 bases from V and 5 from J, leaving 8 bases between them. This CDR3 has 12 residues. In germline, CDR1 is SQVTM, CDR2 ANQGSEA. The CDR3 sequence: CSVVGSTGELFF. The DNA of the CDR3 is TGCAGCGTTGTAGGGTCTACCGGGGAGCTGTTTTTT.

This clonotype was recorded at least ten times. The chain links TRBV7-9 to TRBJ2-2, with TRBD2 matching over 7 bases. The CDR3 is made up of 16 amino acids. Germline V lookup: CDR1 SEHNR, CDR2 FQNEAQ (reference sequence). The trim removed 0 bases at V and 3 bases at J, leaving 4 bases unmatched. CDR3 region: CASSLAGRSDTGELFF. The CDR3 bases are TGTGCCAGCAGCTTAGCCGGGAGGTCGGACACCGGGGAGCTGTTTTTT. Combining the CDR3 with reference TRBV7-9 and TRBJ2-2 gives the whole variable domain DTGVSQNPRHKITKRGQNVTFRCDPISEHNRLYWYRQTLGQGPEFLTYFQNEAQLEKSRLLSDRFSAERPKGSFSTLEIQRTEQGDSAMYLCASSLAGRSDTGELFFGEGSRLTVL.